These 29 T cell receptor beta chains originate from one sample sequenced in a study of blood T cell repertoires in COVID-19. The data were produced by immunoSEQ multiplex PCR, yet TCRdb's version contains in-frame clones alone and is incomplete. Seen here are about 300,000 clones, 70% to 90% observed once, and the top ten hold approximately 5%. Sequencing input: PBMCs or T cells enriched from blood (not recorded which). Every receptor here comes from a young woman who had recovered from COVID-19.

This chain links TRBV29-1 with TRBJ1-1; D might be TRBD1 (5 bases). The CDR3 runs to 12 residues. Germline loops: CDR1 SQVTM, CDR2 ANQGSEA. Trimming pared 4 bases from V and 4 bases from J, leaving 10 bases between. CDR3 residues: CSVVRGSTEAFF. CDR3 coding DNA: TGCAGCGTTGTTCGGGGGAGCACTGAAGCTTTCTTT.

As DNA, the CDR3 is TGTGCCAGCAGCTTAAGGTCTGGACAGGGCCCCTACGAGCAGTACTTC. Its protein product is CASSLRSGQGPYEQYF. This chain uses TRBV13 with TRBJ2-7; 8 positions match TRBD1. Germline CDR1 and CDR2: PRHDT and FYEKMQ (reference sequence). CDR3 length: 16 residues. Trimming cost V 2 bases and J 2 bases; bases outside gene matches: 8.

Written as DNA, the CDR3 is TGTGCCACCAGTGAGGTGACGACTGAGGGCTATGGCTACACCTTC. Amino acid sequence: CATSEVTTEGYGYTF. This rearrangement joins TRBV24-1 to TRBJ1-2; the D is unclear. Germline V gene lookup returns CDR1 KGHDR and CDR2 SFDVKD. The CDR3 contains 15 residues. V was cut by 4 bases and J by 4 bases, with 15 bases left in between.

V is TRBV27 and J is TRBJ2-3; 10 bases are shared with TRBD2. The V gene's germline CDR1 is MNHEY and CDR2 SMNVEV (reference sequence). The CDR3 has 15 residues. With V trimmed by 5 bases and J by 2 bases, 4 bases remained unmatched. The CDR3 reads CASSPSGGITDTQYF. The DNA for the CDR3 is TGTGCCAGCAGTCCTAGCGGGGGAATCACAGATACGCAGTATTTT.

The gene calls are TRBV6-5 and TRBJ2-2; tentative D call: TRBD1 (6 bases). Germline lookup yields CDR1 MNHEY and CDR2 SVGAGI. V was cut by 4 bases and J by 6 bases, with 15 bases left in between. This CDR3 contains 15 residues. CDR3 loop: CASSFSRGYAGELFF. CDR3 bases: TGTGCCAGCAGTTTCTCCAGGGGTTATGCCGGGGAGCTGTTTTTT.

The chain joins TRBV30 to TRBJ1-1; no clear D gene. The CDR3 contains 12 residues. V was cut by 3 bases and J by 0 bases, with 5 bases left in between. Germline V gene lookup returns CDR1 GTSNPN and CDR2 SVGIG (reference sequence). CDR3 nucleotides: TGTGCCTGGAGGCACATGAACACTGAAGCTTTCTTT. Its translation: CAWRHMNTEAFF.

V is TRBV29-1 and J is TRBJ1-1, with TRBD1 identical over 10 bases. The junction had 5 bases not matched to a gene; V was cut back by 6 bases and J by 1 base. This CDR3 spans 14 amino acids. Germline V lookup: CDR1 SQVTM, CDR2 ANQGSEA. CDR3 sequence: CSVRTGGGNTEAFF. CDR3 nucleotide sequence: TGCAGCGTGAGGACAGGGGGAGGGAACACTGAAGCTTTCTTT.

The CDR3 here is CASSFWQLNTEAFF. CDR3 in DNA: TGTGCCAGCAGTTTTTGGCAGTTGAACACTGAAGCTTTCTTT. The rearrangement links TRBV27 to TRBJ1-1; D ambiguous. Germline-derived CDR1 and CDR2 are MNHEY and SMNVEV (reference sequence). Trimming took 3 bases from V and 0 from J, leaving 8 bases between them. This CDR3 contains 14 residues.

The chain has TRBV27 and TRBJ1-2; 10 bases agree with TRBD1. J lost 4 bases, V lost 4 bases, and 3 bases had no gene match. The CDR3 has 14 residues. Germline-derived CDR1 and CDR2 are MNHEY and SMNVEV (reference sequence). Here the CDR3 reads CASSWDRGSYGYTF. The DNA of the CDR3 is TGTGCCAGCAGTTGGGACAGGGGTAGCTATGGCTACACCTTC.

The CDR3 sequence: CASSQVSGGGYEQYF. CDR3 coding DNA: TGTGCCAGCAGCCAAGTGTCCGGGGGAGGCTACGAGCAGTACTTC. The rearrangement joins TRBV3-1 (or the pseudogene TRBV3-2) to TRBJ2-7; D is perhaps TRBD2 (6 bases). The germline CDR1 and CDR2 sequences are LGHDT and YNNKEL (reference sequence). Trimming pared 1 base from V and 3 bases from J, leaving 13 bases between. CDR3 length: 15 amino acids.

The V gene is TRBV6-5, the J gene TRBJ1-1; 9 bases match TRBD1. CDR1 is MNHEY, CDR2 SVGAGI, per germline. The CDR3 is 13 amino acids. With V trimmed by 6 bases and J by 4 bases, 3 bases remained unmatched. In DNA, the CDR3 is TGTGCCAGCAGGGGGACAGGGATCACTGAAGCTTTCTTT. Its protein is CASRGTGITEAFF.

This clone occurred once. The rearrangement joins TRBV28 to TRBJ1-4; 9 bases align to TRBD1. The junction had 9 bases not matched to a gene; V was cut back by 3 bases and J by 10 bases. This CDR3 comprises 15 residues. Germline CDR1 MDHEN, CDR2 SYDVKM. The CDR3 spells CASSFFRDRAGKLFF. The CDR3, as DNA: TGTGCCAGCAGTTTTTTCCGGGACAGGGCTGGAAAACTGTTTTTT.

V and J are TRBV5-4 and TRBJ1-6; 11 bases map to TRBD1. With V trimmed by 4 bases and J by 7 bases, 16 bases remained unmatched. Germline V gene sequence: CDR1 SGHNT, CDR2 YYREEE (reference sequence). The length of the CDR3 is 19 residues. DNA of the CDR3: TGTGCCAGCAGCCGTTTAATACGGACAGGGGGCCAACGAAATTCACCCCTCCACTTT. Protein: CASSRLIRTGGQRNSPLHF.

The CDR3 protein is CAETGGYGYTF. The CDR3 DNA is TGTGCGGAGACAGGGGGCTATGGCTACACCTTC. V is TRBV30 and J is TRBJ1-2; 9 bases are a match to TRBD1. The CDR3 has 11 residues. The germline CDR1 and CDR2 sequences are GTSNPN and SVGIG (reference sequence).

The chain uses TRBV19 and TRBJ1-1, with TRBD1 as a possible D gene (6 bases). In germline, CDR1 is LNHDA, CDR2 SQIVND (reference sequence). V dropped 3 bases and J dropped 5 bases, with 13 bases sitting between them. This CDR3 is built from 14 residues. CDR3 DNA sequence: TGTGCCAGTAGTATGGGGGGGCAGAGGACTGAAGCTTTCTTT. It is translated as CASSMGGQRTEAFF. The full variable domain, rest sourced from reference TRBV19 and TRBJ1-1, is DGGITQSPKYLFRKEGQNVTLSCEQNLNHDAMYWYRQDPGQGLRLIYYSQIVNDFQKGDIAEGYSVSREKKESFPLTVTSAQKNPTAFYLCASSMGGQRTEAFFGQGTRLTVV.

The rearrangement links TRBV3-1 (or the pseudogene TRBV3-2) to TRBJ1-2, with TRBD1 matching over 7 bases. V gave up 2 bases and J gave up 6 bases; unmatched junction bases: 3. Germline V gene sequence: CDR1 LGHDT, CDR2 YNNKEL (reference sequence). The CDR3 extends over 13 amino acids. The CDR3 loop reads CASSQRGQDGYTF. The CDR3 nucleotides read TGTGCCAGCAGCCAAAGGGGGCAAGATGGCTACACCTTC.

J is TRBJ2-5 and V is TRBV19; 10 bases fit TRBD1. Germline V gene data show CDR1 as LNHDA and CDR2 as SQIVND (reference sequence). The CDR3 runs to 14 residues. The V segment lost 4 bases and the J segment 4 bases; nucleotides outside the gene matches: 3. CDR3 in amino acids: CASSKTGGAETQYF. In DNA form, the CDR3 reads TGTGCCAGTAGTAAGACAGGGGGCGCAGAGACCCAGTACTTC.

The DNA for the CDR3 is TGTGCCAGCAGCCAAGGACAGGGGGACGAGCAGTACTTC. This codes for CASSQGQGDEQYF. The chain carries TRBV5-4 and TRBJ2-7; 10 bases are shared with TRBD1. CDR1 is SGHNT, CDR2 YYREEE, per germline (reference sequence). CDR3 length: 13 residues. After removal of 4 bases from V and 5 bases from J, the junction contained 3 bases not matched to a gene.

The CDR3 loop is CASSTTGWETQYF. The CDR3 DNA is TGTGCCAGCAGTACCACAGGGTGGGAGACCCAGTACTTC. The V gene is TRBV6-5, the J gene TRBJ2-5, with D possibly being TRBD1 (6 bases). Trimming cost V 5 bases and J 5 bases, with 12 bases left between them. Germline V CDR1 and CDR2: MNHEY, SVGAGI. The CDR3 totals 13 residues.

The genes are TRBV2 and TRBJ1-4; 8 bases align to TRBD1. The CDR3 is made up of 17 amino acids. The germline CDR1 and CDR2 sequences are SNHLY and FYNNEI. V was pared by 5 bases and J by 10 bases, with 18 bases of the junction left unmatched. The CDR3 here is CASSFGPRTGQLVKLFF. The CDR3 region has the DNA TGTGCCAGCAGTTTCGGACCTAGGACAGGGCAGTTGGTAAAACTGTTTTTT.

The rearrangement uses TRBV7-2 and TRBJ1-4; 7 bases line up with TRBD1. After removal of 5 bases from V and 5 bases from J, the junction contained 8 bases not matched to a gene. Germline CDR1 reads SGHTA; CDR2 reads FQGNSA. This CDR3 region has 15 residues. CDR3 loop: CASSPETGRNEKLFF. DNA for the CDR3: TGTGCCAGCAGCCCCGAGACAGGGAGAAATGAAAAACTGTTTTTT.

The V call is TRBV3-1 (or the pseudogene TRBV3-2), the J call TRBJ1-4, with 10 bases aligning to TRBD1. The V gene end was trimmed by 7 bases and the J gene end by 8 bases; junction bases not matched to a gene: 10. The CDR3 has 15 amino acids. Germline V gene sequence: CDR1 LGHDT, CDR2 YNNKEL (reference sequence). This CDR3 is CASTPWDRGGEKLFF. For the CDR3, the DNA is TGTGCCAGCACGCCCTGGGACAGGGGTGGCGAAAAACTGTTTTTT.

The chain employs TRBV4-3 and TRBJ2-2; perhaps TRBD2 as D (5 bases). CDR3 length: 16 residues. V lost 0 bases, J lost 2 bases, and 10 bases lay in between. Germline V CDR1 and CDR2: LGHNA, YSLEER. CDR3 sequence: CASSQDPGRNTGELFF. DNA for the CDR3: TGCGCCAGCAGCCAAGATCCGGGGAGAAACACCGGGGAGCTGTTTTTT.

The chain is built from TRBV3-1 (or the pseudogene TRBV3-2) and TRBJ1-2; D is possibly TRBD1 (5 bases). Trimming shortened V by 5 bases and J by 2 bases, and 12 bases separated the two germline ends. Germline V CDR1 and CDR2: LGHDT, YNNKEL (reference sequence). The CDR3 sequence is 14 residues long. CDR3 loop: CASSSLEGNYGYTF. CDR3 bases: TGTGCCAGCAGCAGCTTGGAGGGGAACTATGGCTACACCTTC.

This sequence joins TRBV2 and TRBJ1-5, with 7 nucleotides matching TRBD1. The CDR3 is made up of 13 amino acids. CDR1 and CDR2 (germline): SNHLY, FYNNEI. Losses at the gene ends were 4 bases for V and 9 bases for J; bases not matched to a gene: 6. The CDR3 DNA reads as TGTGCCAGCAGTGGACAGGGCGGATGGCCCCAGCATTTT. Encoded protein: CASSGQGGWPQHF.

The rearrangement links TRBV7-2 to TRBJ1-2, with 7 bases aligning to TRBD1. Looked up from germline, CDR1 is SGHTA and CDR2 is FQGNSA. This CDR3 has 15 residues. With 3 bases clipped from V and 0 bases from J, the junction kept 4 bases outside the gene matches. CDR3 sequence: CASSFGTATNYGYTF. Written as DNA, the CDR3 is TGTGCCAGCAGCTTCGGGACAGCTACTAACTATGGCTACACCTTC.

To note about this clone: The sample has other DNA sequences that encode this CDR3 too. This chain links TRBV9 with TRBJ1-1; no firm D call. Germline lookup yields CDR1 SGDLS and CDR2 YYNGEE. CDR3 length: 14 amino acids. Deletions cut 0 bases from V and 2 bases from J, with 8 bases between. CDR3 DNA: TGTGCCAGCAGCGTAGTCCCAGAAAACACTGAAGCTTTCTTT. The encoded protein is CASSVVPENTEAFF.

The genes are TRBV5-1 and TRBJ1-2; weak D call: TRBD1 (5 bases). V lost 4 bases and J lost 3, with 16 bases in between. Germline assignment: CDR1 SGHRS and CDR2 YFSETQ. This CDR3 region has 15 residues. The CDR3 loop is CASSLFAQVDYGYTF. The CDR3 bases are TGCGCCAGCAGCCTATTTGCACAGGTGGACTATGGCTACACCTTC.

The V and J genes are TRBV3-1 (or the pseudogene TRBV3-2) and TRBJ2-7; 12 bases fit TRBD1. J was trimmed by 5 bases and V by 6 bases; bases with no gene match: 8. Germline V gene sequence: CDR1 LGHDT, CDR2 YNNKEL (reference sequence). The CDR3 loop spans 15 amino acids. DNA for the CDR3: TGTGCCAGCAGGGGTCCGGGACAGGGGGCCAACGAGCAGTACTTC. It specifies CASRGPGQGANEQYF.